The 21 T cell receptor beta chains given below trace back to one sample, sequenced in a study of T cell responses to AZD1222 COVID-19 vaccine. The protocol was immunoSEQ multiplex PCR, while the TCRdb copy is restricted to in-frame clones and leaves out a portion. Among 150,000 to 160,000 clones, 90% were seen once, and the ten largest hold 1.8%. This specimen consisted of peripheral blood, obtained on day 0 of AZD1222 vaccination. Every receptor here comes from an adult in good health.

This clone showed up just a few times. This rearrangement joins TRBV6-5 to TRBJ2-1, with a tentative D call TRBD1 (5 bases). The CDR3 has 15 residues. CDR1 and CDR2 from the germline V gene are MNHEY and SVGAGI. Trimming stripped 5 bases from V and 2 bases from J, with 13 bases between. CDR3 bases: TGTGCCAGCAGTATGGGGCGCCGAGCCTACAATGAGCAGTTCTTC. This encodes CASSMGRRAYNEQFF.

The J gene is TRBJ1-5, the V gene TRBV9; D unresolved. The CDR3 covers 15 residues. The germline V gene encodes CDR1 SGDLS and CDR2 YYNGEE. Trimming shortened V by 3 bases and J by 0 bases, and 10 bases separated the two germline ends. This CDR3 is CASSEDTYSNQPQHF. The CDR3 DNA sequence: TGTGCCAGCAGCGAAGACACTTATAGCAATCAGCCCCAGCATTTT.

The V gene is TRBV29-1, the J gene TRBJ1-3, with D perhaps TRBD1 (5 bases). Germline V lookup: CDR1 SQVTM, CDR2 ANQGSEA. Trimming pared 5 bases from V and 0 bases from J, leaving 11 bases between. The CDR3 spans 14 residues. For the CDR3, the DNA is TGCAGCGTTTTAACAGGTTTCTCTGGAAACACCATATATTTT. It translates to CSVLTGFSGNTIYF.

The chain employs TRBV25-1 and TRBJ2-5; D remains unclear. The CDR3 loop spans 12 amino acids. Germline V CDR1 and CDR2: MGHDK, SYGVNS. V shed 4 bases and J shed 2 bases, with 5 bases lying between them. CDR3 sequence reads: CASSGEQETQYF. For the CDR3, the DNA is TGTGCCAGCAGTGGTGAGCAAGAGACCCAGTACTTC.

The chain recombines TRBV6-2 or TRBV6-3 with TRBJ1-3; 10 bases match TRBD1. With 5 bases clipped from V and 4 bases from J, the junction kept 8 bases outside the gene matches. From germline, CDR1 is MNHEY and CDR2 SVGEGT. CDR3 size: 16 residues. This chain's CDR3 is CASSVRQGASGNTIYF. The DNA of the CDR3 is TGTGCCAGCAGTGTTCGACAGGGGGCTTCGGGAAACACCATATATTTT.

In DNA, the CDR3 is TGTGCCAGCAGCTTAACGGGAGGCAGCTCCTACGAGCAGTACTTC. Encoded protein: CASSLTGGSSYEQYF. This sequence joins TRBV7-2 and TRBJ2-7; 7 positions match TRBD2. The CDR3 runs to 15 residues. In germline, CDR1 is SGHTA, CDR2 FQGNSA. V was pared by 2 bases and J by 0 bases, with 4 bases of the junction left unmatched.

The chain couples TRBV28 to TRBJ2-3; 7 bases fit TRBD2. CDR1 is MDHEN, CDR2 SYDVKM, per germline. The CDR3 loop spans 16 amino acids. Trimming cost V 3 bases and J 3 bases; bases outside gene matches: 9. The CDR3 is CASSFIEGGLTDTQYF. CDR3 nucleotide sequence: TGTGCCAGCAGTTTCATTGAGGGAGGGCTTACAGATACGCAGTATTTT.

This clone was detected only once. V is TRBV5-8 and J is TRBJ2-5; D uncertain. CDR1 SGHTS and CDR2 YDEGEE come from the germline V gene. Trimming cost V 5 bases and J 2 bases, with 7 bases left between them. This CDR3 has 12 amino acids. The CDR3 loop reads CASRRQQETQYF. The CDR3 DNA sequence: TGTGCCAGCAGGAGGCAACAAGAGACCCAGTACTTC. Looking up the rest from reference TRBV5-8 and TRBJ2-5 gives the full variable domain: EAGVTQSPTHLIKTRGQQATLRCSPISGHTSVYWYQQALGLGLQFLLWYDEGEERNRGNFPPRFSGRQFPNYSSELNVNALELEDSALYLCASRRQQETQYFGPGTRLLVL.

The chain recombines TRBV5-1 with TRBJ2-5, with 7 bases that match TRBD2. Germline CDR1 SGHRS, CDR2 YFSETQ. With 1 base clipped from V and 5 bases from J, the junction kept 5 bases outside the gene matches. The CDR3 extends over 14 amino acids. CDR3 DNA: TGCGCCAGCAGCTTGTCACTAGCGAGGGAGACCCAGTACTTC. Residues: CASSLSLARETQYF.

This clone was picked up one time. The V and J genes are TRBV4-2 and TRBJ2-1, with TRBD2 identical over 8 bases. The germline CDR1 and CDR2 sequences are LGHNA and YNFKEQ. The V segment lost 1 base and the J segment 2 bases; nucleotides outside the gene matches: 7. The CDR3 is made up of 17 amino acids. The CDR3 coding sequence is TGTGCCAGCAGCCAAGTGGCGGGAGGCCATACCTACAATGAGCAGTTCTTC. Translating gives CASSQVAGGHTYNEQFF.

The gene calls are TRBV7-9 and TRBJ2-1; D not certain. Germline lookup yields CDR1 SEHNR and CDR2 FQNEAQ (reference sequence). The CDR3 has 14 amino acids. Trimming took off 5 bases at V and 2 bases at J, with 10 bases between the two ends. CDR3 sequence: CASSIYPTYNEQFF. CDR3 bases: TGTGCCAGCAGCATCTATCCTACCTACAATGAGCAGTTCTTC.

The chain recombines TRBV28 with TRBJ2-7; D could derive from TRBD1 or TRBD2 (5 bases each). Germline values: CDR1 MDHEN, CDR2 SYDVKM. The CDR3 contains 14 residues. Trimming stripped 3 bases from V and 0 bases from J, with 9 bases between. The CDR3 sequence: CASSLGPYSYEQYF. The DNA for the CDR3 is TGTGCCAGCAGTTTGGGACCCTACTCCTACGAGCAGTACTTC.

This clone was recorded a few times. The V call is TRBV19, the J call TRBJ1-1; 9 bases are a match to TRBD1. The CDR3 sequence is 15 residues long. Losses at the gene ends were 6 bases for V and 0 bases for J; bases not matched to a gene: 5. CDR1 is LNHDA and CDR2 is SQIVND in the germline V gene (reference sequence). CDR3 sequence reads: CASRDRGRMNTEAFF. CDR3 nucleotide sequence: TGTGCCAGTAGAGACAGGGGGAGGATGAACACTGAAGCTTTCTTT.

V gene TRBV5-4 combines with J gene TRBJ2-5; 7 bases align to TRBD2. This CDR3 has 15 residues. J gave up 5 bases and V 0 bases, and 7 bases lay outside the gene matches. Germline-derived CDR1 and CDR2 are SGHNT and YYREEE (reference sequence). The CDR3, as DNA: TGTGCCAGCAGCTTGGAGATGGCGGGAGCGGAGACCCAGTACTTC. It codes for CASSLEMAGAETQYF.

The chain couples TRBV27 to TRBJ1-2, with TRBD1 matching 7 bases. Per germline, CDR1 MNHEY and CDR2 SMNVEV (reference sequence). CDR3 length: 13 amino acids. V gave up 7 bases and J gave up 7 bases; unmatched junction bases: 9. For the CDR3, the DNA is TGTGCCAGCAAAAGCCGACAGGGCGGTGGCTACACCTTC. It specifies CASKSRQGGGYTF.

This chain links TRBV7-8 with TRBJ1-1; TRBD1 is a possible D gene (5 bases). Per germline, CDR1 SGHVS and CDR2 FQNEAQ. The V end lost 3 bases, the J end lost 1 base, and 21 bases lay between the germline ends. The CDR3 has 18 amino acids. CDR3 bases: TGTGCCAGCAGCTTTAGGTCTCCGGACAAAAAAAAGAACACTGAAGCTTTCTTT. This gives the protein CASSFRSPDKKKNTEAFF.

The chain carries TRBV13 and TRBJ2-1; 10 bases match TRBD2. CDR1 and CDR2 from the germline V gene are PRHDT and FYEKMQ (reference sequence). CDR3 size: 13 residues. Germline trimming cut 7 bases from V and 8 bases from J; bases unmatched to any gene: 5. DNA of the CDR3: TGTGCCAGCAAACTAGCGGGACGTTATGAGCAGTTCTTC. It yields the protein CASKLAGRYEQFF.

This chain uses TRBV15 with TRBJ1-3; D not certain. Trimming took 0 bases from V and 0 from J, leaving 6 bases between them. The CDR3 consists of 15 residues. Per germline, CDR1 LNHNV and CDR2 YYDKDF (reference sequence). CDR3 sequence: CATSRDLDSGNTIYF. The CDR3 DNA reads as TGTGCCACCAGCAGAGATTTGGACTCTGGAAACACCATATATTTT. The whole variable domain, filled in from reference TRBV15 and TRBJ1-3, reads DAMVIQNPRYQVTQFGKPVTLSCSQTLNHNVMYWYQQKSSQAPKLLFHYYDKDFNNEADTPDNFQSRRPNTSFCFLDIRSPGLGDTAMYLCATSRDLDSGNTIYFGEGSWLTVV.

This clone was observed a handful of times. The chain joins TRBV28 to TRBJ1-4; D remains ambiguous. Trimming shortened V by 6 bases and J by 1 base, and 15 bases separated the two germline ends. CDR1 MDHEN and CDR2 SYDVKM come from the germline V gene. This CDR3 is built from 16 residues. The CDR3 DNA is TGTGCCAGCAGCCTGGCCCAAATAGGAACTAATGAAAAACTGTTTTTT. Its translation: CASSLAQIGTNEKLFF.

The chain combines TRBV4-3 with TRBJ1-2, with D unclear. This CDR3 is 15 amino acids long. Germline V CDR1 and CDR2: LGHNA, YSLEER. Trimming took off 5 bases at V and 0 bases at J, with 13 bases between the two ends. This CDR3 reads CASSSHSTPNYGYTF. CDR3 sequence (DNA): TGCGCCAGCAGCTCCCACAGCACCCCTAACTATGGCTACACCTTC.

The chain links TRBV7-2 to TRBJ1-2; TRBD1 agrees at 9 bases. The CDR3 loop spans 15 amino acids. V was pared by 1 base and J by 6 bases, with 6 bases of the junction left unmatched. Germline V lookup: CDR1 SGHTA, CDR2 FQGNSA. The CDR3 sequence: CASSLEYRGRDGYTF. Here the CDR3 DNA reads TGTGCCAGCAGCTTAGAGTACAGGGGGCGCGATGGCTACACCTTC.